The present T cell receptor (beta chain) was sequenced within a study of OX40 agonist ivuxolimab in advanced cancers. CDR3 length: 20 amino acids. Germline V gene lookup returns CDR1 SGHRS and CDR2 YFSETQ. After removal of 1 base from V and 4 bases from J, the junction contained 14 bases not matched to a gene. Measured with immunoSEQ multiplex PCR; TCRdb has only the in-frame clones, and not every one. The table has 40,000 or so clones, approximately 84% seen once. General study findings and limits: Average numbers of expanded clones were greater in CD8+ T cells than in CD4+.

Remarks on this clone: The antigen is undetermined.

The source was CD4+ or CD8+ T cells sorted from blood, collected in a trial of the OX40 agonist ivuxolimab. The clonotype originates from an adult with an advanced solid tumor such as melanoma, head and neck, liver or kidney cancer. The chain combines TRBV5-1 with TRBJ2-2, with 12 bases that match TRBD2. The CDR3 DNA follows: TGCGCCAGCAGCTTGAGGCCCCTAGCGGGAGGGCAAGGGGTCACCGGGGAGCTGTTTTTT. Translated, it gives CASSLRPLAGGQGVTGELFF.